Each of the 5 T cell receptor beta chains below was sequenced from the same sample in a study of T cells in Graves' hyperthyroidism and ophthalmopathy. The CDR3 regions of TCR beta were amplified from RNA transcripts. An initial round of RT-PCR targeting the TCR CDR3 relied on the HTBI primer set. TCRdb passed the multiplex PCR reads through MiXCR, listing each CDR3 protein once. The data contain 540,000 or so distinct CDR3 sequences, roughly 50% of them seen just once; the ten biggest clones take up roughly 19%. Specimen: peripheral blood or thyroid tissue (not recorded which). These receptors were collected from an adult woman with Graves' disease, either hyperthyroidism or ophthalmopathy (not recorded which).

The chain employs TRBV6-6 and TRBJ2-7; 8 bases map to TRBD1. The V gene end was trimmed by 8 bases and the J gene end by 1 base; junction bases not matched to a gene: 4. Germline V gene lookup returns CDR1 MNHNY and CDR2 SVGAGI (reference sequence). The CDR3 runs 13 residues. The CDR3 DNA is TGTGCCAGCCAGGACAGGGAGTCCTACGAGCAGTACTTC. As protein: CASQDRESYEQYF.

This clonotype was found a few times. The chain carries TRBV15 and TRBJ1-5; 7 bases are shared with TRBD1. Trimming took 3 bases from V and 6 from J; bases not matched to a gene: 5. Germline lookup yields CDR1 LNHNV and CDR2 YYDKDF (reference sequence). This CDR3 region has 14 residues. CDR3 nucleotide sequence: TGTGCCACCAGCAGCACAGGGGAGGCTCAGCCCCAGCATTTT. Translating gives CATSSTGEAQPQHF.

About this clonotype: A much larger clone differs by one base, so this may be a read error. In DNA form, the CDR3 reads TGCGCCAGCAGCCAGGGGGCGGACAGGGGGCAAGGAGAGACCCAGTACTTC. This sequence encodes CASSQGADRGQGETQYF. The chain links TRBV5-1 to TRBJ2-5; 11 bases align to TRBD1. The junction had 12 bases not matched to a gene; V was cut back by 4 bases and J by 4 bases. The CDR3 consists of 17 residues. Looked up from germline, CDR1 is SGHRS and CDR2 is YFSETQ.

This clonotype was recorded a few times. This sequence joins TRBV29-1 and TRBJ1-2, with unresolved D. The ends were cut back, 0 bases at V and 3 bases at J, with 17 bases in the middle. The germline V gene encodes CDR1 SQVTM and CDR2 ANQGSEA. The CDR3 consists of 16 residues. This chain's CDR3 is CSVEDLSTSRDYGYTF. CDR3 nucleotides: TGCAGCGTTGAAGATCTTTCAACTTCCCGGGACTATGGCTACACCTTC.

The rearrangement uses TRBV10-3 and TRBJ2-7; D is tentatively TRBD1 or TRBD2 (6 bases each). This CDR3 contains 13 residues. Germline lookup yields CDR1 ENHRY and CDR2 SYGVKD. Trimming shortened V by 4 bases and J by 6 bases, and 13 bases separated the two germline ends. CDR3 sequence (DNA): TGTGCCATCAGTGGAGCCGGGGGCCGCGAGCAGTACTTC. Its protein is CAISGAGGREQYF.